There are a few counts of the clone carrying this TCR beta chain. The sample is drawn from a study of T cells after yellow fever vaccination. V lost 6 bases, J lost 6 bases, and 10 bases stayed unmatched. The CDR3 sequence is 15 residues long. Germline loops: CDR1 SGHTA, CDR2 FQGNSA. TCRdb itself ran the 5' RACE reads through MiXCR, one entry per CDR3 protein. The data contain 500,000 to 650,000 distinct CDR3 sequences, around an eighth of them singletons. The source is a man aged 25-40 years who received the YFV17D yellow fever vaccine. V is TRBV7-2 and J is TRBJ2-3; 9 positions match TRBD2. The sample consisted of PBMCs, taken on the day of the yellow fever booster vaccination. The CDR3 loop is CASRGGAGGPDTQYF. CDR3 in DNA: TGTGCCAGCAGAGGTGGGGCGGGAGGGCCTGATACGCAGTATTTT.